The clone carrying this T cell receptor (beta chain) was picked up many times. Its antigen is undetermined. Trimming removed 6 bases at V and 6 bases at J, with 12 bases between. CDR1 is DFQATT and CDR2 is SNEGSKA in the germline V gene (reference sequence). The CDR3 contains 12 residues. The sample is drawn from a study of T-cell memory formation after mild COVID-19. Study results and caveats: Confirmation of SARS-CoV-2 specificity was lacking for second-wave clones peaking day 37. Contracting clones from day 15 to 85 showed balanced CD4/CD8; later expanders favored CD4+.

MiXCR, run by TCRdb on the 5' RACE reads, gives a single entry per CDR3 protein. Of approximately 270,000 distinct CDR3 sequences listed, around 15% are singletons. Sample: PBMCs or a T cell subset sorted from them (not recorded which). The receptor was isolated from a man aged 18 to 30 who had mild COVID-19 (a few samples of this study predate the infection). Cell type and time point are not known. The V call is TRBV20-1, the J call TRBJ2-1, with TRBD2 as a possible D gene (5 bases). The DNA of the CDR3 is TGCAGTGCCCTCTCTCTAGCCAATGAGCAGTTCTTC. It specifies CSALSLANEQFF.